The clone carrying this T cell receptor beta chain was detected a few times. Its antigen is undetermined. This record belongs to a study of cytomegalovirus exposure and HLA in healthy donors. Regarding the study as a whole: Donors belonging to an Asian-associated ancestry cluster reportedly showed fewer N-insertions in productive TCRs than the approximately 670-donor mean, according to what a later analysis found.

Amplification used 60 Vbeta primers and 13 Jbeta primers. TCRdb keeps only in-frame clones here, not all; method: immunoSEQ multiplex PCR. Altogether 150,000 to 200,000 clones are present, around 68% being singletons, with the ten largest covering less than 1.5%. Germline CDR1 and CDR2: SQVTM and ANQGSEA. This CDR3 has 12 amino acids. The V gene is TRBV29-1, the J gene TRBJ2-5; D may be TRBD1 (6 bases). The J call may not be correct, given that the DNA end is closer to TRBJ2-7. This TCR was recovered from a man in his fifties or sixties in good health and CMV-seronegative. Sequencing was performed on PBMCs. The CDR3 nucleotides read TGCAGCGTTAAGGCAGGGGTGAGCGAGCAGTACTTC. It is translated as CSVKAGVSEQYF.